The entry below gives a single TCR beta chain sequence along with its context. This sample is drawn from a study of cytomegalovirus exposure and HLA in healthy donors. The PCR contained 60 Vbeta and 13 Jbeta primers. Produced via immunoSEQ multiplex PCR; TCRdb's table is partial and in-frame only. The sample includes more than 150,000 clones, around 80% of them seen just once. This CDR3 is 13 amino acids long. V dropped 6 bases and J dropped 2 bases, with 10 bases sitting between them. Germline-derived CDR1 and CDR2 are MDHEN and SYDVKM. The TCR comes from a woman aged 45-60 years in good health and CMV-seropositive. The specimen sequenced was PBMCs. The chain recombines TRBV28 with TRBJ1-2; a possible D gene is TRBD1 (5 bases). CDR3: CASRRGGNYGYTF. In DNA, the CDR3 is TGTGCCAGCAGGCGGGGGGGAAACTATGGCTACACCTTC.